These 13 T cell receptor beta chains came from one sample sequenced in a study of blood T cell repertoires in COVID-19. Profiled with immunoSEQ multiplex PCR; TCRdb holds only in-frame clones, not every one. This table has hundreds of thousands of clones, 84% appearing once. The sequenced material came from peripheral blood. The source of these receptors is a woman of 80 years or more with active or convalescent COVID-19.

The chain links TRBV5-4 to TRBJ2-5; D gene ambiguous. The CDR3 has 15 amino acids. V was trimmed by 4 bases and J by 2 bases, leaving 15 bases between them. CDR1 and CDR2 from the germline V gene are SGHNT and YYREEE (reference sequence). As DNA, the CDR3 is TGTGCCAGCAGCCCCCCAGGCAGAAAGCAAGAGACCCAGTACTTC. Protein product: CASSPPGRKQETQYF.

The chain employs TRBV25-1 and TRBJ1-4; a weak D match, TRBD1 (5 bases). Germline loops: CDR1 MGHDK, CDR2 SYGVNS. Trimming stripped 3 bases from V and 5 bases from J, with 7 bases between. This CDR3 has 13 amino acids. This CDR3 is CASSDDRNEKLFF. In DNA form, the CDR3 reads TGTGCCAGCAGTGACGACAGAAATGAAAAACTGTTTTTT.

V usage is TRBV14 and J usage is TRBJ1-3; the D is unclear. V shed 0 bases and J shed 1 base, with 10 bases lying between them. The CDR3 consists of 16 residues. Germline CDR1 is SGHDN and CDR2 is FVKESK. For the CDR3, the DNA is TGTGCCAGCAGCCAAGATCGGTTCTTTTCTGGAAACACCATATATTTT. Its translation is CASSQDRFFSGNTIYF. Full variable domain (outside the CDR3, taken from reference TRBV14 and TRBJ1-3): EAGVTQFPSHSVIEKGQTVTLRCDPISGHDNLYWYRRVMGKEIKFLLHFVKESKQDESGMPNNRFLAERTGGTYSTLKVQPAELEDSGVYFCASSQDRFFSGNTIYFGEGSWLTVV.

This clone appeared a single time. This chain connects TRBV7-6 to TRBJ2-5; 7 bases agree with TRBD2. There are 17 residues in the CDR3. Germline V lookup: CDR1 SGHVS, CDR2 FNYEAQ. The V and J ends lost 1 base and 1 base, in that order; junction bases with no gene match: 9. The CDR3 DNA reads TGTGCCAGCAGCTTAGGATGGGCTAGCGGAGCCCAAGAGACCCAGTACTTC. Translating gives CASSLGWASGAQETQYF. Complete variable domain (other parts from reference TRBV7-6 and TRBJ2-5): GAGVSQSPRYKVTKRGQDVALRCDPISGHVSLYWYRQALGQGPEFLTYFNYEAQQDKSGLPNDRFSAERPEGSISTLTIQRTEQRDSAMYRCASSLGWASGAQETQYFGPGTRLLVL.

The V call is TRBV5-6, the J call TRBJ2-7; 7 nucleotides align to TRBD1. The CDR3 is made up of 14 amino acids. Germline CDR1 reads SGHDT; CDR2 reads YYEEEE. The V segment lost 4 bases and the J segment 2 bases; nucleotides outside the gene matches: 6. The CDR3 region is CASSLPGQTYEQYF. Here the CDR3 DNA reads TGTGCCAGCAGCCTCCCGGGACAGACCTACGAGCAGTACTTC.

This chain links TRBV19 with TRBJ1-2; D is possibly TRBD1 (5 bases). The CDR3 has 17 residues. Germline V gene sequence: CDR1 LNHDA, CDR2 SQIVND (reference sequence). Trimming stripped 3 bases from V and 1 base from J, with 18 bases between. The DNA of the CDR3 is TGTGCCAGTAGTATCCCACCGGGGCGGGGAAATAACTATGGCTACACCTTC. It yields the protein CASSIPPGRGNNYGYTF.

The V and J genes are TRBV6-6 and TRBJ2-7; TRBD1 matches at 7 bases. This CDR3 has 14 residues. The germline V gene has CDR1 MNHNY and CDR2 SVGAGI (reference sequence). The V segment lost 4 bases and the J segment 0 bases; nucleotides outside the gene matches: 3. The CDR3 reads CASSWDRYSYEQYF. The CDR3 bases are TGTGCCAGCAGTTGGGACAGATACTCCTACGAGCAGTACTTC.

The chain combines TRBV18 with TRBJ2-3; D might be TRBD2 (5 bases). The CDR3 extends over 15 amino acids. Per germline, CDR1 KGHSH and CDR2 LQKENI. Trimming shortened V by 4 bases and J by 3 bases, and 14 bases separated the two germline ends. CDR3 sequence reads: CASSRGRLATDTQYF. The CDR3, as DNA: TGTGCCAGCTCACGAGGTAGGCTAGCTACAGATACGCAGTATTTT.

The chain links TRBV5-4 to TRBJ2-5; D is perhaps TRBD1 (6 bases). The CDR3 sequence is 14 residues long. CDR1 and CDR2 from the germline V gene are SGHNT and YYREEE (reference sequence). Trimming took off 4 bases at V and 5 bases at J, with 15 bases between the two ends. CDR3 region: CASSPQGSGETQYF. CDR3 bases: TGTGCCAGCAGCCCACAGGGCTCAGGGGAGACCCAGTACTTC.

This clone was counted once. V and J are TRBV11-2 and TRBJ1-3; TRBD1 might be the D (6 bases). Trimming left V 0 bases short and J 4 bases short, with 10 bases between. The CDR3 covers 15 residues. Germline V gene sequence: CDR1 SGHAT, CDR2 FQNNGV. CDR3 protein: CASSLEGAGGNTIYF. As DNA, the CDR3 is TGTGCCAGCAGCTTAGAGGGGGCTGGAGGAAACACCATATATTTT. Filled out from reference TRBV11-2 and TRBJ1-3, the complete variable domain reads EAGVAQSPRYKIIEKRQSVAFWCNPISGHATLYWYQQILGQGPKLLIQFQNNGVVDDSQLPKDRFSAERLKGVDSTLKIQPAKLEDSAVYLCASSLEGAGGNTIYFGEGSWLTVV.

This clone was recorded only once. The chain uses TRBV2 and TRBJ2-7; 7 positions agree with TRBD1. Germline lookup yields CDR1 SNHLY and CDR2 FYNNEI. The J segment lost 6 bases and the V segment lost 5 bases, leaving 7 bases of the junction unmatched. This CDR3 contains 13 residues. The DNA of the CDR3 is TGTGCCAGCAGTAAACAGGGGCTCTCCGAGCAGTACTTC. It is translated as CASSKQGLSEQYF.

V gene TRBV9 combines with J gene TRBJ2-2; weak D call: TRBD1 (5 bases). Trimming took 7 bases from V and 6 from J, leaving 19 bases between them. This CDR3 has 15 amino acids. The germline CDR1 and CDR2 sequences are SGDLS and YYNGEE. The CDR3 here is CASGPQGLLAGELFF. CDR3 DNA: TGTGCCAGCGGCCCCCAGGGCCTGCTCGCCGGGGAGCTGTTTTTT.

The CDR3 reads CASSYRDFDGEQYF. The CDR3, as DNA: TGTGCCAGCAGTTACCGGGACTTCGACGGCGAGCAGTACTTC. The chain is built from TRBV6-5 and TRBJ2-7, with a tentative D call TRBD2 (6 bases). The CDR3 loop spans 14 amino acids. Germline CDR1 MNHEY, CDR2 SVGAGI. V was pared by 2 bases and J by 6 bases, with 14 bases between.